This TCR beta chain stems from a study of T cells in Graves' hyperthyroidism and ophthalmopathy. The investigators amplified TCR beta CDR3 regions from RNA transcripts. With the HTBI primer set, the TCR CDR3 went through a first round of RT-PCR. TCRdb passed the multiplex PCR reads through MiXCR, listing each CDR3 protein once. The table has roughly 110,000 distinct CDR3 sequences, 15% to 20% seen once. This clonotype was observed many times. Its cognate antigen is unknown. Study-wide findings and caveats: Most clonotypes expanded in thyroid above 0.001 were likewise present in blood.

Newly diagnosed hyperthyroidism patients aged 18 to 65 years had disease lasting under 2 months. The source of the PBMCs was approximately 10 ml of fresh peripheral blood. V lost 2 bases and J lost 0, with 2 bases in between. CDR3 size: 13 residues. Germline V lookup: CDR1 SEHNR, CDR2 FQNEAQ (reference sequence). The clonotype comes from a woman aged 45-60 years with Graves' hyperthyroidism. The genes are TRBV7-9 and TRBJ1-3; D ambiguous. Source material: blood. In nucleotides, the CDR3 is TGTGCCAGCAGCTTATACTCTGGAAACACCATATATTTT. As protein: CASSLYSGNTIYF.